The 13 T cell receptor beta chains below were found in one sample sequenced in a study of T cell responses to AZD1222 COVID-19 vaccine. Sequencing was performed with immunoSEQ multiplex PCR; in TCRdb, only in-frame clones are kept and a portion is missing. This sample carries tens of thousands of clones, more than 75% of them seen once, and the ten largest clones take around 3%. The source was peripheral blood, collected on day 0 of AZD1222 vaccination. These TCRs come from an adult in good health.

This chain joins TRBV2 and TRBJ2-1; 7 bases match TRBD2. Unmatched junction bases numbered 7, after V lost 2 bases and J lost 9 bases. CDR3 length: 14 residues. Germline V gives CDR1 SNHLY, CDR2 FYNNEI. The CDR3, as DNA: TGTGCCAGCAGTGAAAGGGAGGGAGGGGTTGAGCAGTTCTTC. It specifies CASSEREGGVEQFF.

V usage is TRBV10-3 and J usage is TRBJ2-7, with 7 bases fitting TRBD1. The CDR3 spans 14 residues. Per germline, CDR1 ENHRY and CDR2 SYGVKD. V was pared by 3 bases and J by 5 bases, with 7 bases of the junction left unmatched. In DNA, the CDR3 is TGTGCCATCAGTGAAACAGGGGCGGAGGACGAGCAGTACTTC. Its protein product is CAISETGAEDEQYF.

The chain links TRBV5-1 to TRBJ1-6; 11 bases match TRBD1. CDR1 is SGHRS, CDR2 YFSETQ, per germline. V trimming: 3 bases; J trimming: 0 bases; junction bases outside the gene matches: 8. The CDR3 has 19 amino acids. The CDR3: CASSSGQGVGNSYNSPLHF. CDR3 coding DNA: TGCGCCAGCAGCTCGGGACAGGGGGTAGGGAACTCCTATAATTCACCCCTCCACTTT.

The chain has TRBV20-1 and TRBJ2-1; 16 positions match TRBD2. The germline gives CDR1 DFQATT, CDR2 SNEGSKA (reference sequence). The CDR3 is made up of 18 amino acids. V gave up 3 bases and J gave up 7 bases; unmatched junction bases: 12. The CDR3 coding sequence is TGCAGTGCTAGTAGACGCGGGACTAGCGGGAGGGCCCTTAATGAGCAGTTCTTC. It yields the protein CSASRRGTSGRALNEQFF.

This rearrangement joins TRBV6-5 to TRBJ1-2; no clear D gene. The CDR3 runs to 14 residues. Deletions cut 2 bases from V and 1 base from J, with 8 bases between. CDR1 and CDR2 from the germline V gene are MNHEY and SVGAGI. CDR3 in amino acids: CASSYDSFNYGYTF. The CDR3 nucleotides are TGTGCCAGCAGTTACGATAGTTTTAACTATGGCTACACCTTC.

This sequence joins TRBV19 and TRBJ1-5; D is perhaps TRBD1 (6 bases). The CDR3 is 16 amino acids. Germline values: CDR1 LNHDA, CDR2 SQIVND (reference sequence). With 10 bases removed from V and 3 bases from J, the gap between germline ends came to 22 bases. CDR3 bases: TGTGCCACCTCACCGACCGCGGGGGGCCTCAATCAGCCCCAGCATTTT. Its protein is CATSPTAGGLNQPQHF.

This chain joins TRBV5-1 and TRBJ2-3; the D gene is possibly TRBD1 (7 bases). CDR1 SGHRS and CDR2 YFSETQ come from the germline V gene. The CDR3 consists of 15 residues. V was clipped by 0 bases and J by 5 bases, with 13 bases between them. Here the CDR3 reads CASSLVEGAGDTQYF. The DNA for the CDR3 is TGCGCCAGCAGCTTGGTGGAGGGGGCTGGAGATACGCAGTATTTT.

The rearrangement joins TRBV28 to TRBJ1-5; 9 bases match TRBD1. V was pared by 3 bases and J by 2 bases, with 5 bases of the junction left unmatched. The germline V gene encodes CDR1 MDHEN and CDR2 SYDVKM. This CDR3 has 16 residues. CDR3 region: CASSFDWTGGNQPQHF. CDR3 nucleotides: TGTGCCAGCAGTTTTGACTGGACAGGGGGCAATCAGCCCCAGCATTTT.

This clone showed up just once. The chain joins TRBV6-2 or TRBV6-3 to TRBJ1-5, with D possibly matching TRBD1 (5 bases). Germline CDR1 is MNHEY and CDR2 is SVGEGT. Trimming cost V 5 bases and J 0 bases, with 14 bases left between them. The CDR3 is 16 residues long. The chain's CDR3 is CASSPVGAGSNQPQHF. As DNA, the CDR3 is TGTGCCAGCAGTCCCGTCGGGGCGGGTAGCAATCAGCCCCAGCATTTT.

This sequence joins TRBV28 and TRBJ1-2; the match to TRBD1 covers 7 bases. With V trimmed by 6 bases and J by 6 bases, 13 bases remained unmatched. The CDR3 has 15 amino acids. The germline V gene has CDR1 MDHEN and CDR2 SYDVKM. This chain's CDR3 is CASSLGQTKRNGYTF. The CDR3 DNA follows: TGTGCCAGCAGCCTGGGACAGACTAAACGGAATGGCTACACCTTC.

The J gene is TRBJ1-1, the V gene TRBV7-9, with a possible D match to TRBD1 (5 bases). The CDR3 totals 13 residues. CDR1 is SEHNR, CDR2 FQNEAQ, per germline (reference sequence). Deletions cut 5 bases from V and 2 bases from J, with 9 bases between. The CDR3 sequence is CASSPRVNTEAFF. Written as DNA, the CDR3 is TGTGCCAGCAGCCCCAGGGTAAACACTGAAGCTTTCTTT.

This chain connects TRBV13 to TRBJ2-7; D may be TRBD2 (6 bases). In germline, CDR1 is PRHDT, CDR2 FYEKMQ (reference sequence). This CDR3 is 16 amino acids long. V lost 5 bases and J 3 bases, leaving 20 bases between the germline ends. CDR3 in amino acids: CASSPRGASGVYEQYF. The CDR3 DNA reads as TGTGCCAGCAGCCCTAGGGGAGCCTCGGGGGTCTACGAGCAGTACTTC.

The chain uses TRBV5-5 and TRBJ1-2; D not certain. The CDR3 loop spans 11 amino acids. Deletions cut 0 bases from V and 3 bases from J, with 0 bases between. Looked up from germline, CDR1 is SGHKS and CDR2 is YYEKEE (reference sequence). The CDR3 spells CASSLDYGYTF. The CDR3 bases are TGTGCCAGCAGCTTGGACTATGGCTACACCTTC. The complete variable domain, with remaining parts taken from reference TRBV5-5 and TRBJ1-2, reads DAGVTQSPTHLIKTRGQQVTLRCSPISGHKSVSWYQQVLGQGPQFIFQYYEKEERGRGNFPDRFSARQFPNYSSELNVNALLLGDSALYLCASSLDYGYTFGSGTRLTVV.